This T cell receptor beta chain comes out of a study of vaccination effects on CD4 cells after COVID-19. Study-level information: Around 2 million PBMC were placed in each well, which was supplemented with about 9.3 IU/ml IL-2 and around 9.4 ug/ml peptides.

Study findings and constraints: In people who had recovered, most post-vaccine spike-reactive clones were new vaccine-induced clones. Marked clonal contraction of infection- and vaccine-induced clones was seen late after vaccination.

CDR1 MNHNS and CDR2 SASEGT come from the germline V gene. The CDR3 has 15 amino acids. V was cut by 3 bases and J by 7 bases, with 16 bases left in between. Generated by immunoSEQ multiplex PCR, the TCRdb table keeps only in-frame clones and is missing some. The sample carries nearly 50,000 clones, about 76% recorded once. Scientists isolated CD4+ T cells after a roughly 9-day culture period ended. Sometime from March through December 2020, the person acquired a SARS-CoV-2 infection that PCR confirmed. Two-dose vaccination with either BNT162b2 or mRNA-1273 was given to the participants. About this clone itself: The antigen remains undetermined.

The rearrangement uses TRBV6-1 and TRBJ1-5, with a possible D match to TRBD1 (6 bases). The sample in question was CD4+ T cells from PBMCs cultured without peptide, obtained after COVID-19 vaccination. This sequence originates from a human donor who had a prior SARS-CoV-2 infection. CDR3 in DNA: TGTGCCAGCAGTGATGGTCACAGGGTGGGGCAGCCCCAGCATTTT. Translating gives CASSDGHRVGQPQHF.